This T cell receptor (beta chain) was recorded in a study of sequential checkpoint blockade in melanoma. Overall study: Both treatment sequences were followed by maintenance nivolumab.

The CDR3 length is 14 residues. Germline values: CDR1 WSHSY, CDR2 SAAADI. Trimming removed 6 bases at V and 3 bases at J, with 13 bases between. Assay used: immunoSEQ multiplex PCR; TCRdb lists only in-frame clones, some missing. The sample holds 6,000 to 9,000 clones; under 30% are singletons and the top ten take 5.4%. Noted treatment: randomized to nivolumab then ipilimumab (arm A) or the reverse (arm B). DNA-damaging chemotherapy had not been given to any patient beforehand. Sequences were derived from tumor tissue (inferred from file names), sampled from a patient given nivolumab and ipilimumab in sequence. The sequence came from a human donor with melanoma. The chain is built from TRBV10-2 and TRBJ2-3; tentatively, D is TRBD1 or TRBD2 (5 bases each). This CDR3 reads CASSVSGGTDTQYF. The CDR3 region has the DNA TGCGCCAGCAGCGTAAGTGGGGGAACAGATACGCAGTATTTT.